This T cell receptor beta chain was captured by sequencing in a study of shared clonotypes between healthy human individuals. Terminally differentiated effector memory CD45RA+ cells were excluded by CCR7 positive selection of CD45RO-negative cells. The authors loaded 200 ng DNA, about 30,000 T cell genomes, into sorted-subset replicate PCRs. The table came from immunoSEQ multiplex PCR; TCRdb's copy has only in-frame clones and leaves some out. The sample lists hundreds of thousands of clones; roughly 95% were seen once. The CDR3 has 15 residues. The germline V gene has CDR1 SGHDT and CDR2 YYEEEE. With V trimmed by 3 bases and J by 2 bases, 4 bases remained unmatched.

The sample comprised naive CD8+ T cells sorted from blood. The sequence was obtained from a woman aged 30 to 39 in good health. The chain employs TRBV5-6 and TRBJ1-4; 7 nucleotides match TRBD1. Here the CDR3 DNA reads TGTGCCAGCAGCTGGGGGACAGTTACTAATGAAAAACTGTTTTTT. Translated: CASSWGTVTNEKLFF.